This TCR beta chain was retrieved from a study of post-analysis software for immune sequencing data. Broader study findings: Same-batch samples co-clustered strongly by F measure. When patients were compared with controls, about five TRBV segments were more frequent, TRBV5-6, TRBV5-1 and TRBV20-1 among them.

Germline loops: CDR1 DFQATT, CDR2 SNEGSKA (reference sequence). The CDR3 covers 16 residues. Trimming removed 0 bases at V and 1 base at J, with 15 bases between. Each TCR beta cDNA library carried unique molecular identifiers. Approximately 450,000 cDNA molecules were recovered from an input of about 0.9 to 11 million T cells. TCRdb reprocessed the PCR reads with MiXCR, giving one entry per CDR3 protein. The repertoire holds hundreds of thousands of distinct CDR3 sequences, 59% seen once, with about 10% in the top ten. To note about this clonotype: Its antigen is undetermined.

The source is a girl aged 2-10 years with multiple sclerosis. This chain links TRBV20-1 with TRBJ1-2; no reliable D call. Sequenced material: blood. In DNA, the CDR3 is TGCAGTGCTAGAGAGCCTAGGCAGGTCCTTAACTATGGCTACACCTTC. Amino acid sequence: CSAREPRQVLNYGYTF.